This T cell receptor beta chain was sequenced for a study of blood T cells in healthy people across ages (dated by TCRdb to between 2014 and 2016). In terms of the full investigation: In model experiments, template switching captured roughly one uniquely barcoded TCR beta cDNA molecule for every two T cells. The study analyzed two additional independent replicas of 1 million unique cDNA reads from the same blood draw for two donors, one aged 18 to 30 and one aged 80 or older. Age-related changes in TCR beta repertoire diversity were measured in the study by deep sequencing normalized with unique cDNA molecular identifiers. Donors were grouped into four age groups: young (average about 15 years), middle-aged (roughly 38), aged (approximately 58) and long-lived (just over 80). Donors of different ages were randomly distributed across sequencing lanes to avoid experimental bias.

Germline trimming amounts to 3 bases on V and 0 bases on J, with 15 as the count of junction bases outside the gene matches. From the cysteine up to the phenylalanine, the CDR3 has a length of 19 residues. Only the CDR3 DNA stays, 57 bases, in frame from base 1. CDR1 SGHTA and CDR2 FQGNSA were looked up in the germline V gene. Of note for this clonotype: Its antigen is still unknown. The sample holds no much larger clone one base away, and base qualities are not on file.

Systemically healthy Caucasian individuals from Russia, roughly 40 in total and aged about 6 to 90 years, were included as donors. Each donor gave ten milliliters of peripheral blood, collected into EDTA-treated Vacutainer tubes. Ficoll-Paque density-gradient centrifugation was used to isolate PBMCs, with at least 6.5 million per sample. Total RNA was extracted from PBMCs with Trizol reagent, with at least 6 micrograms obtained per sample. The percentages of naive CD45RAhigh/CD27high T cells were determined by flow cytometry on a PBMC aliquot from every donor. The library relied on 5' RACE. A second PCR of roughly 7 to 11 cycles was performed with a sample-barcoded 5' primer and a J-beta primer mix. A template-switch 5' adaptor carrying 12 random nucleotides introduced a unique molecular identifier onto each TCR beta cDNA molecule. At least 3 million CDR3-containing paired-end reads were obtained from each sample. First-strand cDNA synthesis was performed from all RNA using the Mint cDNA synthesis kit, with priming by a TRBC-specific oligonucleotide. Following uracil-DNA glycosylase treatment, all cDNA underwent a first 18-cycle PCR with the universal primers M1SS and BC2_uni_R. The published analysis was carried out like this. Each sample was normalized by randomly selecting 1 million high-quality reads, each carrying a distinct molecular identifier. Reads sharing molecular identifiers were discarded rather than binned into consensus sequences. MiTCR, run with a Q25 quality threshold and the strictest error-elimination algorithm, handled CDR3 identification, clonotype clustering and error correction. A nonparametric unseen species model with Euler transformation was used to estimate a lower bound on total TCR beta diversity. Using fastp at Q25 and MiXCR, TCRdb reprocessed the public reads and kept productive beta chains. Duplicate CDR3 protein sequences are folded into a single record with the most common DNA and genes. The V and J calls here are based on TCRdb, not the publication. The sample profile shows 1.8 million or so distinct CDR3 sequences; 35% to 50% of them were found once. The ten largest clones capture under 25% of the sample.

Study-wide findings and limitations: Compared with the aged group, the long-lived group had more naive CD4+ T cells, fewer expanded clones and increased TCR diversity, suggesting age selection. Observed TCR beta diversity per million T cells fell roughly linearly with age, and a significant reduction was already apparent by age roughly 40. Since profiling was done on bulk unsorted PBMCs, naive and antigen-experienced compartments could not be conclusively compared. Estimates of total diversity based on one million sequenced T cells were considered lower bounds and underestimates. The percentage of naive T cells measured by flow cytometry correlated strongly with observed TCR beta diversity. Because donor CMV infection status was unknown, age-related changes in expanded clonotypes were potentially confounded.

This clonotype was sampled from a human donor in good health. Rearrangement joined TRBV7-2 to TRBJ1-2; TRBD1 fits 8 bases in the junction. Source material: blood. The nucleotides are TGTGCCAGCAGCTTGAAAGCCGGGACAGGAAGGTTAACTAACTATGGCTACACCTTC. This translates into CASSLKAGTGRLTNYGYTF.